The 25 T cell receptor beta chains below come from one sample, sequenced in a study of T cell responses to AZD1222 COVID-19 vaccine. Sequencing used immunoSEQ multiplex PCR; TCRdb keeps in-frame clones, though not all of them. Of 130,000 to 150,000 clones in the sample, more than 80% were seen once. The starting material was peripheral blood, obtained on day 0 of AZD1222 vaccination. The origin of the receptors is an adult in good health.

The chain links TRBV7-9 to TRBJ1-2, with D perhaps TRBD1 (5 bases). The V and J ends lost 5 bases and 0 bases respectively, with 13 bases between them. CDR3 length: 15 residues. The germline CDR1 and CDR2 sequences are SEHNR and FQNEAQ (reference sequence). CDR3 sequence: CASSTGTKANYGYTF. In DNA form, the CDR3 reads TGTGCCAGCAGCACCGGGACGAAAGCTAACTATGGCTACACCTTC.

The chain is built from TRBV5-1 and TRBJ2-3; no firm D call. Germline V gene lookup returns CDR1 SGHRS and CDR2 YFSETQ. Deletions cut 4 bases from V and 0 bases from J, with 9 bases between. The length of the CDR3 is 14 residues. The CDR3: CASSRPSSTDTQYF. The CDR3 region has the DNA TGCGCCAGCAGCAGGCCCTCTAGCACAGATACGCAGTATTTT.

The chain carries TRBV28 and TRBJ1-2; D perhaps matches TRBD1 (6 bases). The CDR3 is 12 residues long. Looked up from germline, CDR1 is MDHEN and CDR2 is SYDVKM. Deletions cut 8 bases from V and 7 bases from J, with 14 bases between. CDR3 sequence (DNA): TGTGCCAGCCGACAGGCGGGAAGTGGCTACACCTTC. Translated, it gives CASRQAGSGYTF.

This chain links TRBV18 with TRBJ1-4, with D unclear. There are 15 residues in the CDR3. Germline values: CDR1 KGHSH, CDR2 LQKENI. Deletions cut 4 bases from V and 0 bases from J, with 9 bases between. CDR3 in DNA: TGTGCCAGCTCACGAAGGATTTCAACTAATGAAAAACTGTTTTTT. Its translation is CASSRRISTNEKLFF. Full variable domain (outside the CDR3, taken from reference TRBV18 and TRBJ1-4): NAGVMQNPRHLVRRRGQEARLRCSPMKGHSHVYWYRQLPEEGLKFMVYLQKENIIDESGMPKERFSAEFPKEGPSILRIQQVVRGDSAAYFCASSRRISTNEKLFFGSGTQLSVL.

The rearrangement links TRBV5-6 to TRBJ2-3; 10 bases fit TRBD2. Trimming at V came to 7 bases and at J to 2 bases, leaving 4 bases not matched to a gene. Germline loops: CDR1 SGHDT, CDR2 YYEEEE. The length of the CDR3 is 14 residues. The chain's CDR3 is CASSLAGYTDTQYF. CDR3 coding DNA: TGTGCCAGCTCACTAGCGGGGTACACAGATACGCAGTATTTT.

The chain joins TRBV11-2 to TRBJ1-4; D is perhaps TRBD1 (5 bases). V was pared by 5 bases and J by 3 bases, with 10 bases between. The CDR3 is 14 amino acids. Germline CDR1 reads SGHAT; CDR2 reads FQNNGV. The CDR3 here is CASSQTGANEKLFF. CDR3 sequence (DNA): TGTGCCAGCAGCCAAACAGGCGCTAATGAAAAACTGTTTTTT.

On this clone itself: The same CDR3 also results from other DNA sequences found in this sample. CDR3 residues: CASSLVAGNTEAFF. In DNA, the CDR3 is TGCGCCAGCAGCTTGGTTGCAGGGAACACTGAAGCTTTCTTT. The rearrangement uses TRBV5-1 and TRBJ1-1; D not certain. V lost 0 bases and J lost 1, with 7 bases in between. Germline V gene data show CDR1 as SGHRS and CDR2 as YFSETQ. The CDR3 totals 14 residues.

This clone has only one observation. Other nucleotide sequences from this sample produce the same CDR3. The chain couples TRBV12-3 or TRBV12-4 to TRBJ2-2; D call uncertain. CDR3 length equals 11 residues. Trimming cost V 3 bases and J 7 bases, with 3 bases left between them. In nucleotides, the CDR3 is TGTGCCAGCAGTTTGAGCGGGGAGCTGTTTTTT. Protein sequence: CASSLSGELFF.

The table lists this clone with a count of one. CDR3 residues: CASSPATPGDGYEQYF. CDR3 sequence (DNA): TGTGCCAGCTCACCAGCTACACCCGGGGACGGCTACGAGCAGTACTTC. The chain combines TRBV18 with TRBJ2-7; either TRBD1 or TRBD2 may fit D (5 bases each). The CDR3 is made up of 16 amino acids. V was clipped by 2 bases and J by 3 bases, with 17 bases between them. Germline V lookup: CDR1 KGHSH, CDR2 LQKENI.

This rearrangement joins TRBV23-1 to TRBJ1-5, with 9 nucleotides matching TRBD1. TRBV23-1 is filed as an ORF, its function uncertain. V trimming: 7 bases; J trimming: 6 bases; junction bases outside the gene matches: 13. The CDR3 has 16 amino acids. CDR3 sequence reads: CASTLPSGQGRQPQHF. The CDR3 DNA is TGCGCCAGCACCCTACCTTCGGGACAGGGCCGTCAGCCCCAGCATTTT.

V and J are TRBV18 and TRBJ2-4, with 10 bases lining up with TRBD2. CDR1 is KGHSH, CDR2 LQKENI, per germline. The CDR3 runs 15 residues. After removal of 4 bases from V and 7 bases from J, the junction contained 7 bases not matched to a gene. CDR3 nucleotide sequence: TGTGCCAGCTCACTCTCGAGCGGGGGGGCGAACATTCAGTACTTC. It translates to CASSLSSGGANIQYF.

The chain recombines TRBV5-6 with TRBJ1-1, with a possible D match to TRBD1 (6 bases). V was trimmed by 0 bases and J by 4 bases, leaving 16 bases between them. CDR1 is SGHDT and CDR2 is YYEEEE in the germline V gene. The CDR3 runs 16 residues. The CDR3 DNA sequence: TGTGCCAGCAGCTTGGATCAGGGGAGGGTCGGCACTGAAGCTTTCTTT. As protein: CASSLDQGRVGTEAFF.

The CDR3: CASSLTYGSYNEQFF. CDR3 bases: TGTGCCAGCAGCTTAACGTACGGGTCCTACAATGAGCAGTTCTTC. This chain uses TRBV7-3 with TRBJ2-1; D uncertain. Germline V CDR1 and CDR2: SGHTA, FQGTGA. The CDR3 sequence is 15 residues long. Trimming cost V 0 bases and J 1 base, with 7 bases left between them.

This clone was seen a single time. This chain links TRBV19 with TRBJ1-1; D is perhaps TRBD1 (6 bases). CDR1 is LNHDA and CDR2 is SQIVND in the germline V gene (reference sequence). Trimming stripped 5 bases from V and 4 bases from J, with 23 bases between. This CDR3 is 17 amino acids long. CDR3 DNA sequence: TGTGCCAGTAGTCTCCGGATAGGGGGGGGCGCCGGCACTGAAGCTTTCTTT. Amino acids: CASSLRIGGGAGTEAFF.

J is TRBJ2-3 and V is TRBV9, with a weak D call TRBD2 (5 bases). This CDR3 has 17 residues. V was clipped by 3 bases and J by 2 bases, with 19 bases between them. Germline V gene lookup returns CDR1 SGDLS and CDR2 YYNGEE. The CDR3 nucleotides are TGTGCCAGCAGCGCACCCATTTTAACGGGGTTCACAGATACGCAGTATTTT. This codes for CASSAPILTGFTDTQYF.

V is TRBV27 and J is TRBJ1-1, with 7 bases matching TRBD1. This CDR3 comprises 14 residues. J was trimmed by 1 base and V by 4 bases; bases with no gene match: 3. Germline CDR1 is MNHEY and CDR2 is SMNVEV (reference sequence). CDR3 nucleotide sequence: TGTGCCAGCAGTTATGGACAGGCGAACACTGAAGCTTTCTTT. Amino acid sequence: CASSYGQANTEAFF.

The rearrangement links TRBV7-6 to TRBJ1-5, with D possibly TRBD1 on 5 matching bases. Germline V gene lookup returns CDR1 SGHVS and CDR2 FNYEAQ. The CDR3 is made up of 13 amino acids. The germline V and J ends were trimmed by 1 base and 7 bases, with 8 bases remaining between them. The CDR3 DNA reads TGTGCCAGCAGCTTAGGTGGGACCCAGCCCCAGCATTTT. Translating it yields CASSLGGTQPQHF.

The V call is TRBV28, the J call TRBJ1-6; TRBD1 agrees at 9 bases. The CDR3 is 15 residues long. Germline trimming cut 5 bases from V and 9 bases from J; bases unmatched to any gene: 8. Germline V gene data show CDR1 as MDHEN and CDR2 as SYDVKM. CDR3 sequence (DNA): TGTGCCAGCAGTCTGGGGGGGACAGGGATTTCACCCCTCCACTTT. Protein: CASSLGGTGISPLHF.

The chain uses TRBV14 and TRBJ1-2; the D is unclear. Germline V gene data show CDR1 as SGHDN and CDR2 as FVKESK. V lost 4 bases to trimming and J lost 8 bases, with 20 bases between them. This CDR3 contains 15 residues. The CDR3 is CASSPRRDYPWGYTF. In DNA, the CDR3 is TGTGCCAGCAGCCCACGACGGGATTACCCTTGGGGCTACACCTTC.

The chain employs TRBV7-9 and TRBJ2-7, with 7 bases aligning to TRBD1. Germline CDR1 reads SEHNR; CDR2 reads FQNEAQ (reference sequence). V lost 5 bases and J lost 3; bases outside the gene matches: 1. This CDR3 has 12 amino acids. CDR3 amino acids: CASSRQGYEQYF. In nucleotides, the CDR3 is TGTGCCAGCAGCCGACAGGGCTACGAGCAGTACTTC.

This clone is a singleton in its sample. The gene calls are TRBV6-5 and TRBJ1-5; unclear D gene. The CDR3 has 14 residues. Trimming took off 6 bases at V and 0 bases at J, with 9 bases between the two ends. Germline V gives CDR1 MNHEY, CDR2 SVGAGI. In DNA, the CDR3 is TGTGCCAGCAGCCGGACGGTTAGCAATCAGCCCCAGCATTTT. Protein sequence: CASSRTVSNQPQHF.

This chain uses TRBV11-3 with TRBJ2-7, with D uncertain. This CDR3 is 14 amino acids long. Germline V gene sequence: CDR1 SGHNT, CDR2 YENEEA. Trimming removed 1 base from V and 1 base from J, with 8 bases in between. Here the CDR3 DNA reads TGTGCCAGCAGCTTAGGTCCTAGTTCCTACGAGCAGTACTTC. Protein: CASSLGPSSYEQYF.

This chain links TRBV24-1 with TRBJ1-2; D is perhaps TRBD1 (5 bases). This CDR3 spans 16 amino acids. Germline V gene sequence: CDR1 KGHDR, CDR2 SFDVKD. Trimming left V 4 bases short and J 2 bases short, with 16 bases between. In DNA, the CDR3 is TGTGCCACCAGTGAAGCCGGGACCCGGGGGAACTATGGCTACACCTTC. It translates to CATSEAGTRGNYGYTF.

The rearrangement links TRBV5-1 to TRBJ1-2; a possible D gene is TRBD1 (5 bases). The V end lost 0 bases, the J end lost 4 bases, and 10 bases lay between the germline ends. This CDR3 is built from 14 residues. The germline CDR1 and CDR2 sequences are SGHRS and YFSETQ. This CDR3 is CASSLGQTSYGYTF. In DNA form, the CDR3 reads TGCGCCAGCAGCTTGGGACAGACTTCCTATGGCTACACCTTC. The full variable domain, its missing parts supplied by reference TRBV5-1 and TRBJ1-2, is KAGVTQTPRYLIKTRGQQVTLSCSPISGHRSVSWYQQTPGQGLQFLFEYFSETQRNKGNFPGRFSGRQFSNSRSEMNVSTLELGDSALYLCASSLGQTSYGYTFGSGTRLTVV.

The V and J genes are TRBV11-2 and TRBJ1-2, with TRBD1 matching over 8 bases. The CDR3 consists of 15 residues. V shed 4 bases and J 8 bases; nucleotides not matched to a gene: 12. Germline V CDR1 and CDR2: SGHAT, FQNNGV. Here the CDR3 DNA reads TGTGCCAGCAGCTCCATTTCCGGGACAGGTTCCGGCTACACCTTC. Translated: CASSSISGTGSGYTF.